A selection of T cell receptor beta chains follows, all from one sample in a study of regulatory T cells in long-lasting Graves disease. TCRdb passed the multiplex PCR reads through MiXCR, listing each CDR3 protein once. The sample has about 430,000 distinct CDR3 sequences; over 12% are singletons. These data were likewise used in another study, on T cells in Graves' hyperthyroidism and ophthalmopathy.

The material was peripheral blood mononuclear cells (PBMCs), obtained at new diagnosis, from a patient treated with antithyroid drugs. The origin of the receptors is a woman aged 40-49 years with Graves disease. Each CDR3 is given with its conserved first and last residue. D genes are given only for firm matches. Size values are once, few and many counts, or a class for expanded clones, and some rows have none.

V	D	J	size	DNA	CDR3
TRBV7-6	NA	TRBJ2-2	many	TGTGCCAGCAGCTTTACGACTCCAAACACCGGGGAGCTGTTTTTT	CASSFTTPNTGELFF
TRBV28	TRBD2	TRBJ2-7	many	TGTGCCAGCAGTTTATATTCTAGCGGAACCTACGAGCAGTACTTC	CASSLYSSGTYEQYF
TRBV2	TRBD1	TRBJ1-1	many	TGTGCCAGCAGGGAGACAGGGATGAACACTGAAGCTTTCTTT	CASRETGMNTEAFF
TRBV11-2	TRBD2	TRBJ2-2	few	TGTGCCAGCAGGCCAATAGCGGGTAGTACCGGGGAGCTGTTTTTT	CASRPIAGSTGELFF
TRBV11-2	NA	TRBJ2-7	many	TGTGCCAGCAGCGCCCGGTTGGGGCGGAAGACCTACGAGCAGTACTTC	CASSARLGRKTYEQYF
TRBV7-3	NA	TRBJ2-2	many	TGTGCCAGCAGCTTACTCTTTTCTCCACTATCGGTCGGGGAGCTGTTTTTT	CASSLLFSPLSVGELFF
TRBV27	TRBD1	TRBJ2-7	many	TGTGCCAGCAGGTCCGGGACAGGGGTGTACAAGCAGTACTTC	CASRSGTGVYKQYF
TRBV6-1	NA	TRBJ1-5	few	TGTGCCAGCAGCCCCCATTCAGGAGCCCGCAATCAGCCCCAGCATTTT	CASSPHSGARNQPQHF
TRBV12-3/TRBV12-4	TRBD2	TRBJ2-7	many	TGTGCCAGCAGCCGAGCTACTAGCGGGGCGAAGCAGTACTTC	CASSRATSGAKQYF
TRBV12-5	NA	TRBJ2-3	medium-sized	TGTGCTAGTGCCTCGGAAGAATCTACGCAGTATTTT	CASASEESTQYF
TRBV20-1	TRBD1	TRBJ1-6	many	TGCAGTGTGGGGGGACAGAATAATTCACCCCTCCACTTT	CSVGGQNNSPLHF
TRBV29-1	TRBD2	TRBJ2-3	many	TGCAGCGTTGAGTCTAGCGGGAGTTCTCGCACAGATACGCAGTATTTT	CSVESSGSSRTDTQYF
TRBV6-5	NA	TRBJ1-2	many	TGTGCCAGCAGTTACTTTCGCCTCCGGGACAACTATGGCTACACCTTC	CASSYFRLRDNYGYTF
TRBV11-3	NA	TRBJ2-7	many	TGTGCCAGCACTCCCCCGGGGAATTACTACGAGCAGTACTTC	CASTPPGNYYEQYF
TRBV7-2	NA	TRBJ2-2	NA	TGTGCCAGCAGCTCACCCCGAGGCACCGGGGAGCTGTTTTTT	CASSSPRGTGELFF
TRBV28	NA	TRBJ1-5	many	TGTGCCAGCAGTTCAATTCAAAGGGGCCTAGGCCAGCCCCAGCATTTT	CASSSIQRGLGQPQHF
TRBV3-1	NA	TRBJ2-3	NA	TGTGCCAGCAGCCTCAGGAGCGGGTCAAGCACAGATACGCAGTATTTT	CASSLRSGSSTDTQYF
TRBV19	NA	TRBJ1-5	once	TGTGCCAGTAGTATGGGCAGGGGAGGTGGTCAGCCCCAGCATTTT	CASSMGRGGGQPQHF
TRBV28	NA	TRBJ2-2	few	TGTGCCAGCAGTCTCAGGGGCAGGGCCGGGGAGCTGTTTTTT	CASSLRGRAGELFF
TRBV19	TRBD2	TRBJ2-5	many	TGTGCCAGTAGTATTCAAGCGGGGTTGGTGGAGACCCAGTACTTC	CASSIQAGLVETQYF